Each of the 20 T cell receptor beta chains below was sequenced from the same sample in a study of cytomegalovirus exposure and HLA in healthy donors. Researchers ran the PCR with 60 Vbeta and 13 Jbeta primers. TCRdb keeps only in-frame clones here, not all; method: immunoSEQ multiplex PCR. Counted here are some 140,000 clones, roughly 76% occurring once; the ten biggest clones make up 1.3%. Sequenced sample: PBMCs. Receptors originate from a middle-aged woman in good health and CMV-seronegative.

This clone was observed a few times. This sequence joins TRBV9 and TRBJ2-1, with D perhaps TRBD2 (6 bases). Germline V gene lookup returns CDR1 SGDLS and CDR2 YYNGEE. CDR3 length: 14 amino acids. Trimming left V 0 bases short and J 7 bases short, with 11 bases between. In nucleotides, the CDR3 is TGTGCCAGCAGCGTAGGAATAGCGGAAAATGAGCAGTTCTTC. This codes for CASSVGIAENEQFF. Combining the CDR3 with reference TRBV9 and TRBJ2-1 gives the whole variable domain DSGVTQTPKHLITATGQRVTLRCSPRSGDLSVYWYQQSLDQGLQFLIQYYNGEERAKGNILERFSAQQFPDLHSELNLSSLELGDSALYFCASSVGIAENEQFFGPGTRLTVL.

The chain carries TRBV6-5 and TRBJ2-5, with TRBD1 matching over 8 bases. The germline V gene encodes CDR1 MNHEY and CDR2 SVGAGI. The CDR3 length is 14 residues. The J segment lost 7 bases and the V segment lost 4 bases, leaving 8 bases of the junction unmatched. The CDR3 DNA reads as TGTGCCAGCAGTTCCCCGGGACAGGCGTGGACCCAGTACTTC. Amino acid sequence: CASSSPGQAWTQYF.

There are a few counts of this clone. The CDR3 here is CASSQRATLGAEAFF. CDR3 in DNA: TGCGCCAGCAGCCAACGGGCAACGTTAGGGGCTGAAGCTTTCTTT. The rearrangement uses TRBV4-1 and TRBJ1-1; maybe TRBD1 (5 bases). This CDR3 has 15 amino acids. Trimming removed 2 bases from V and 6 bases from J, with 16 bases in between. Per germline, CDR1 MGHRA and CDR2 YSYEKL.

V and J are TRBV7-9 and TRBJ1-2; no firm D call. Germline values: CDR1 SEHNR, CDR2 FQNEAQ (reference sequence). Trimming removed 2 bases from V and 7 bases from J, with 5 bases in between. This CDR3 has 11 residues. This CDR3 reads CASSLQFGYTF. CDR3 in DNA: TGTGCCAGCAGCTTACAGTTTGGCTACACCTTC.

This clone appeared a few times. The chain uses TRBV7-9 and TRBJ2-5; a possible D gene is TRBD2 (6 bases). The CDR3 has 13 residues. Germline CDR1 is SEHNR and CDR2 is FQNEAQ (reference sequence). V lost 6 bases and J 3 bases, leaving 11 bases between the germline ends. CDR3 nucleotide sequence: TGTGCCAGCAGGATCACGGGGGAAGAGACCCAGTACTTC. This gives the protein CASRITGEETQYF.

This clone appeared once. This chain links TRBV9 with TRBJ2-3, with D unclear. The CDR3 is 14 amino acids. Germline lookup yields CDR1 SGDLS and CDR2 YYNGEE. Trimming pared 0 bases from V and 2 bases from J, leaving 7 bases between. This chain's CDR3 is CASSVAPITDTQYF. For the CDR3, the DNA is TGTGCCAGCAGCGTAGCACCTATCACAGATACGCAGTATTTT.

The V and J genes are TRBV5-6 and TRBJ2-1; 7 bases agree with TRBD1. The V gene end was trimmed by 0 bases and the J gene end by 3 bases; junction bases not matched to a gene: 3. Germline V gives CDR1 SGHDT, CDR2 YYEEEE. The CDR3 totals 15 residues. The CDR3: CASSLGAGGYNEQFF. CDR3 sequence (DNA): TGTGCCAGCAGCTTGGGGGCAGGGGGCTACAATGAGCAGTTCTTC.

The chain couples TRBV7-9 to TRBJ2-7; D is undetermined. CDR3 length: 14 amino acids. The germline V and J ends were trimmed by 1 base and 3 bases, with 10 bases remaining between them. The germline gives CDR1 SEHNR, CDR2 FQNEAQ (reference sequence). CDR3 sequence (DNA): TGTGCCAGCAGCTTAGGAGACAAAGGCTACGAGCAGTACGTC. This translates into CASSLGDKGYEQYV.

This chain connects TRBV15 to TRBJ2-7; unclear D gene. The germline V and J ends were trimmed by 3 bases and 3 bases, with 15 bases remaining between them. Germline assignment: CDR1 LNHNV and CDR2 YYDKDF (reference sequence). The CDR3 is 15 residues long. The CDR3 reads CATSSGLGELYEQYF. DNA for the CDR3: TGTGCCACCAGCAGCGGGTTAGGTGAGCTCTACGAGCAGTACTTC.

The chain links TRBV2 to TRBJ1-2; D remains ambiguous. Looked up from germline, CDR1 is SNHLY and CDR2 is FYNNEI. The CDR3 length is 13 residues. Trimming removed 7 bases from V and 2 bases from J, with 11 bases in between. CDR3 loop: CASTGRENYGYTF. The CDR3 bases are TGTGCCAGCACGGGAAGGGAGAACTATGGCTACACCTTC.

This clone was counted between two and nine times. The genes are TRBV28 and TRBJ1-5; 8 bases are shared with TRBD1. The CDR3 contains 15 residues. V shed 1 base and J 4 bases; nucleotides not matched to a gene: 3. CDR1 is MDHEN, CDR2 SYDVKM, per germline. CDR3 in DNA: TGTGCCAGCAGTTTATCTGGACAGGGAAATCAGCCCCAGCATTTT. It encodes CASSLSGQGNQPQHF.

The chain employs TRBV27 and TRBJ1-2, with 8 bases aligning to TRBD1. CDR3 length equals 14 residues. With V trimmed by 6 bases and J by 5 bases, 8 bases remained unmatched. CDR1 and CDR2 from the germline V gene are MNHEY and SMNVEV (reference sequence). The CDR3 here is CASRVGQGKYGYTF. The CDR3 DNA follows: TGTGCCAGCAGAGTAGGACAGGGCAAATATGGCTACACCTTC.

The chain employs TRBV5-1 and TRBJ1-6; 10 nucleotides align to TRBD1. Germline V lookup: CDR1 SGHRS, CDR2 YFSETQ. The CDR3 consists of 15 residues. V was clipped by 3 bases and J by 8 bases; unmatched bases: 5. The CDR3 reads CASSSIDRGHSPLHF. CDR3 bases: TGCGCCAGCAGCTCGATTGACAGGGGGCATTCACCCCTCCACTTT.

This clone was recorded once. The CDR3 spells CASSSGGGQQFF. CDR3 nucleotides: TGTGCCAGCAGCTCAGGCGGAGGACAGCAGTTCTTC. V usage is TRBV7-9 and J usage is TRBJ2-1; D might be TRBD2 (5 bases). The CDR3 contains 12 residues. Trimming removed 4 bases from V and 11 bases from J, with 12 bases in between. Per the germline V gene, CDR1 is SEHNR and CDR2 is FQNEAQ (reference sequence).

Only a few counts were recorded for this clone. The rearrangement joins TRBV4-1 to TRBJ1-4; D call uncertain. In germline, CDR1 is MGHRA, CDR2 YSYEKL. V was pared by 5 bases and J by 2 bases, with 6 bases between. This CDR3 spans 13 amino acids. CDR3 loop: CASSTRTNEKLFF. CDR3 nucleotides: TGCGCCAGCAGCACTAGGACTAATGAAAAACTGTTTTTT.

This clone came up once. Other nucleotide sequences from this sample produce the same CDR3. This rearrangement joins TRBV6-1 to TRBJ1-5, with D tentatively TRBD1 (5 bases). V shed 3 bases and J shed 4 bases, with 7 bases lying between them. This CDR3 spans 13 amino acids. The germline gives CDR1 MNHNS, CDR2 SASEGT. This CDR3 reads CASSETDNQPQHF. DNA of the CDR3: TGTGCCAGCAGTGAGACAGATAATCAGCCCCAGCATTTT.

The CDR3 protein is CASSYSTVTDTQYF. As DNA, the CDR3 is TGTGCCAGCAGTTACTCAACAGTGACAGATACGCAGTATTTT. The chain employs TRBV6-5 and TRBJ2-3; no definite D call. CDR1 is MNHEY, CDR2 SVGAGI, per germline. The CDR3 covers 14 residues. V gave up 0 bases and J gave up 3 bases, with 7 bases separating them.

The gene calls are TRBV2 and TRBJ1-4, with 10 bases fitting TRBD1. CDR3 length equals 14 residues. CDR1 is SNHLY and CDR2 is FYNNEI in the germline V gene. The ends lost 8 bases at V and 8 bases at J; junction bases unmatched: 8. The CDR3 sequence is CASSRTGGNEKLFF. The CDR3 nucleotides read TGTGCCAGCTCTCGGACAGGGGGAAACGAAAAACTGTTTTTT.

This sequence joins TRBV20-1 and TRBJ2-5, with D perhaps TRBD2 (5 bases). CDR1 and CDR2 (germline): DFQATT, SNEGSKA (reference sequence). V was pared by 5 bases and J by 4 bases, with 5 bases between. CDR3 length: 10 residues. In nucleotides, the CDR3 is TGCAGTGCTGGGAGAGAGACCCAGTACTTC. Residues: CSAGRETQYF.

The chain links TRBV11-2 to TRBJ2-1, with 11 nucleotides matching TRBD2. Germline trimming cut 1 base from V and 9 bases from J; bases unmatched to any gene: 8. Germline CDR1 is SGHAT and CDR2 is FQNNGV. This CDR3 spans 16 amino acids. CDR3 in DNA: TGTGCCAGCAGCTTAGCCCTAGCGGGGGGCCGGGGTGAGCAGTTCTTC. Its protein is CASSLALAGGRGEQFF.